Listed here are 15 T cell receptor beta chains from one sample, sequenced in a study of post-analysis software for immune sequencing data. These receptors have no known antigen. Findings and limits, study-wide: A handful of TRBV segments appeared more often in patients than in controls, and TRBV5-6, TRBV5-1 and TRBV20-1 were among these.

Prepared TCR beta cDNA libraries contained unique molecular identifiers. TCRdb reprocessed the PCR reads with MiXCR, giving one entry per CDR3 protein. The sample has hundreds of thousands of distinct CDR3 sequences, approximately 57% seen once. Sample: blood. Receptors were obtained from a girl aged 5-17 years with multiple sclerosis.

The CDR3 sequence: CASRRQGPNALQETQYF. The DNA for the CDR3 is TGTGCCAGCCGCCGACAGGGACCCAATGCCCTTCAAGAGACCCAGTACTTC. V and J are TRBV27 and TRBJ2-5; 7 bases agree with TRBD1. The CDR3 has 17 residues. V shed 8 bases, J shed 2 bases, and the junction held 17 bases outside the gene matches. CDR1 and CDR2 (germline): MNHEY, SMNVEV (reference sequence).

The CDR3 loop is CASSLDRGRWRNIQYF. In DNA, the CDR3 is TGTGCCAGCAGTTTAGACAGGGGGCGATGGAGAAACATTCAGTACTTC. The V call is TRBV27, the J call TRBJ2-4; 10 nucleotides line up with TRBD1. This CDR3 is 16 amino acids long. Trimming at V came to 2 bases and at J to 6 bases, leaving 7 bases not matched to a gene. The germline V gene encodes CDR1 MNHEY and CDR2 SMNVEV (reference sequence).

Of note for this clonotype: The junction does not match germline at one end; this may be a read error. V is TRBV6-5 and J is TRBJ1-6; weak D call: TRBD1 (5 bases). Germline CDR1 and CDR2: MNHEY and SVGAGI. There are 14 residues in the CDR3. CDR3 residues: CVSSYQGWGSPLHF. CDR3 coding DNA: TGTGTCAGCAGTTATCAGGGTTGGGGTTCACCCCTCCACTTT.

J is TRBJ2-3 and V is TRBV29-1; possibly TRBD1 or TRBD2 for D (5 bases each). This CDR3 is 17 amino acids long. The V and J ends lost 3 bases and 4 bases respectively, with 23 bases between them. Germline-derived CDR1 and CDR2 are SQVTM and ANQGSEA. The CDR3 nucleotides are TGCAGCGTTGATAGAGGATGGGACCCCTTGGTCGCAGATACGCAGTATTTT. Translated: CSVDRGWDPLVADTQYF.

This clonotype was seen only a few times. The chain combines TRBV2 with TRBJ1-4; possible D gene TRBD1, 6 bases. The V gene lost 7 bases and the J gene lost 6 bases, with 15 bases spanning the gap. The germline V gene encodes CDR1 SNHLY and CDR2 FYNNEI. The CDR3 is made up of 14 amino acids. The CDR3 DNA sequence: TGTGCCAGCAACCGACAGGAGGGGCATGAAAAACTGTTTTTT. Protein: CASNRQEGHEKLFF.

This sequence joins TRBV4-1 and TRBJ2-1; no clear D gene. V was clipped by 0 bases and J by 9 bases, with 12 bases between them. Germline CDR1 and CDR2: MGHRA and YSYEKL. This CDR3 is built from 14 residues. The CDR3 nucleotides read TGCGCCAGCAGCCAAGAACCGGAGAAGGTTGAGCAGTTCTTC. Amino acid sequence: CASSQEPEKVEQFF.

The rearrangement links TRBV5-1 to TRBJ1-2; no definite D call. Deletions cut 4 bases from V and 2 bases from J, with 12 bases between. Germline V gene data show CDR1 as SGHRS and CDR2 as YFSETQ. This CDR3 comprises 14 residues. The CDR3 coding sequence is TGCGCCAGCAGCGTTGGACCCGCCAACTATGGCTACACCTTC. Its protein product is CASSVGPANYGYTF. The variable domain in full, completed from reference TRBV5-1 and TRBJ1-2, reads KAGVTQTPRYLIKTRGQQVTLSCSPISGHRSVSWYQQTPGQGLQFLFEYFSETQRNKGNFPGRFSGRQFSNSRSEMNVSTLELGDSALYLCASSVGPANYGYTFGSGTRLTVV.

The V call is TRBV25-1, the J call TRBJ2-4; TRBD1 agrees at 12 bases. This CDR3 spans 15 amino acids. The V segment lost 5 bases and the J segment 7 bases; nucleotides outside the gene matches: 6. Germline V lookup: CDR1 MGHDK, CDR2 SYGVNS. The CDR3, as DNA: TGTGCCAGCAGTTCCCAGGGACAGGGGGCGAACATTCAGTACTTC. It translates to CASSSQGQGANIQYF.

This rearrangement joins TRBV3-1 to TRBJ1-6, with 11 positions matching TRBD1. The ends lost 6 bases at V and 6 bases at J; junction bases unmatched: 10. The CDR3 is 17 amino acids. The germline V gene has CDR1 LGHDT and CDR2 YNNKEL (reference sequence). The DNA for the CDR3 is TGTGCCAGCAGTTACAGGACAGGGGGCGGTTTTAATTCACCCCTCCACTTT. This translates into CASSYRTGGGFNSPLHF.

In nucleotides, the CDR3 is TGTGCCAGCAGCTTAGCCCTAGCAAGCACAGATACGCAGTATTTT. Translation gives CASSLALASTDTQYF. The J gene is TRBJ2-3, the V gene TRBV13; perhaps TRBD2 as D (5 bases). Germline CDR1 and CDR2: PRHDT and FYEKMQ (reference sequence). The CDR3 runs to 15 residues. The V and J ends lost 1 base and 0 bases respectively, with 8 bases between them. The full variable domain, with the rest looked up from reference TRBV13 and TRBJ2-3, is AAGVIQSPRHLIKEKRETATLKCYPIPRHDTVYWYQQGPGQDPQFLISFYEKMQSDKGSIPDRFSAQQFSDYHSELNMSSLELGDSALYFCASSLALASTDTQYFGPGTRLTVL.

The chain employs TRBV28 and TRBJ2-5; D gene ambiguous. The DNA end lines up better with TRBJ2-7; the J call may be wrong. The germline V gene encodes CDR1 MDHEN and CDR2 SYDVKM. This CDR3 comprises 13 residues. CDR3 in amino acids: CASTRAYSYEQYF. The CDR3 DNA reads TGTGCCAGCACAAGGGCTTACTCCTACGAGCAGTACTTC.

V usage is TRBV7-2 and J usage is TRBJ1-2; the match to TRBD1 covers 7 bases. The CDR3 is 13 amino acids. The V segment lost 11 bases and the J segment 4 bases; nucleotides outside the gene matches: 10. Germline-derived CDR1 and CDR2 are SGHTA and FQGNSA. CDR3 protein: CAQRGAGGYGYTF. CDR3 sequence (DNA): TGTGCCCAAAGAGGGGCAGGGGGCTATGGCTACACCTTC. Complete variable domain (other parts from reference TRBV7-2 and TRBJ1-2): GAGVSQSPSNKVTEKGKDVELRCDPISGHTALYWYRQSLGQGLEFLIYFQGNSAPDKSGLPSDRFSAERTGGSVSTLTIQRTQQEDSAVYLCAQRGAGGYGYTFGSGTRLTVV.

The chain carries TRBV6-6 and TRBJ2-2; 8 positions agree with TRBD1. CDR1 is MNHNY, CDR2 SVGAGI, per germline (reference sequence). With 8 bases clipped from V and 7 bases from J, the junction kept 12 bases outside the gene matches. CDR3 size: 15 residues. The CDR3 nucleotides are TGTGCCAGCGCCGTGGCAGGGGGCGTGGGCGGGGAGCTGTTTTTT. The encoded protein is CASAVAGGVGGELFF.

On this clonotype: Its ends do not fully match the called genes, so a read error is possible. The V gene is TRBV7-9, the J gene TRBJ2-5; 7 positions match TRBD2. This CDR3 spans 17 amino acids. The germline gives CDR1 SEHNR, CDR2 FQNEAQ (reference sequence). The CDR3 sequence: CASSLSSSGRRQETQYF. In nucleotides, the CDR3 is TGTGCCAGCAGCTTATCTTCTAGCGGACGCCGCCAGGAGACCCAATACTTC.

V usage is TRBV5-4 and J usage is TRBJ1-2; weak D call: TRBD1 (6 bases). Germline values: CDR1 SGHNT, CDR2 YYREEE (reference sequence). CDR3 length: 13 residues. V shed 4 bases and J shed 8 bases, with 15 bases lying between them. CDR3 nucleotides: TGTGCCAGCAGCGACAGGAGCTTCGGGGGCTACACCTTC. Protein product: CASSDRSFGGYTF.